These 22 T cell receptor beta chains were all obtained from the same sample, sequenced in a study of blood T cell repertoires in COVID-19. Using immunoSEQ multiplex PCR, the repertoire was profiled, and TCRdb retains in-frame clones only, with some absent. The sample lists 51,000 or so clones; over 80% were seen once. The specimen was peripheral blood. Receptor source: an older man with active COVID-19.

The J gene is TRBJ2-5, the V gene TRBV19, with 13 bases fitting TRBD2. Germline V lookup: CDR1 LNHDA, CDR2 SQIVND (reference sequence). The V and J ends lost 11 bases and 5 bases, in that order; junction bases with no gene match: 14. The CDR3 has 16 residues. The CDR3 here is CAGPGLAGKGRETQYF. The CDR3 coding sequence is TGTGCCGGACCGGGACTAGCGGGGAAAGGGCGGGAGACCCAGTACTTC.

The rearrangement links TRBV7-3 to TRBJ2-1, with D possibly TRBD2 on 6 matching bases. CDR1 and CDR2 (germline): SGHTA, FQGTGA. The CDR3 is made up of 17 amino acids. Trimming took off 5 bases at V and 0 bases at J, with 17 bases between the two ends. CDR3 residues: CASSQERAPSSYNEQFF. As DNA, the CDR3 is TGTGCCAGCAGCCAAGAGCGGGCACCGAGCTCCTACAATGAGCAGTTCTTC. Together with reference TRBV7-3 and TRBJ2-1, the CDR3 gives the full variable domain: GAGVSQTPSNKVTEKGKYVELRCDPISGHTALYWYRQSLGQGPEFLIYFQGTGAADDSGLPNDRFFAVRPEGSVSTLKIQRTERGDSAVYLCASSQERAPSSYNEQFFGPGTRLTVL.

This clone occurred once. CDR3 loop: CASSSPDRPPYNEQFF. CDR3 nucleotides: TGTGCCAGCAGTTCTCCCGACAGGCCTCCTTACAATGAGCAGTTCTTC. The chain is built from TRBV27 and TRBJ2-1, with D possibly matching TRBD1 (6 bases). V lost 4 bases, J lost 4 bases, and 17 bases lay in between. Per the germline V gene, CDR1 is MNHEY and CDR2 is SMNVEV (reference sequence). The CDR3 consists of 16 residues.

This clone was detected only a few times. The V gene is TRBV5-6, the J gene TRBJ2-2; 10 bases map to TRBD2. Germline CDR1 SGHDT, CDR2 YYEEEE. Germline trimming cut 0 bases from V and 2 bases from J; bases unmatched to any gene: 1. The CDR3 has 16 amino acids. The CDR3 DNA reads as TGTGCCAGCAGCTTGGAACTAGCGGGAAACACCGGGGAGCTGTTTTTT. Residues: CASSLELAGNTGELFF.

The CDR3 here is CASSLSTDTQYF. The CDR3 DNA sequence: TGTGCCAGCAGTCTTAGCACAGATACGCAGTATTTT. The V and J genes are TRBV6-2 or TRBV6-3 and TRBJ2-3; unclear D gene. The germline CDR1 and CDR2 sequences are MNHEY and SVGEGT. V was cut by 5 bases and J by 0 bases, with 3 bases left in between. This CDR3 has 12 amino acids.

In DNA, the CDR3 is TGTGCCAGCAGCCAAGATGGGGGCAGGGGGTTTGGCAATGAGCAGTTCTTC. Its protein product is CASSQDGGRGFGNEQFF. The chain links TRBV3-1 (or the pseudogene TRBV3-2) to TRBJ2-1, with 7 bases that match TRBD1. V shed 0 bases, J shed 6 bases, and the junction held 11 bases outside the gene matches. Germline CDR1 LGHDT, CDR2 YNNKEL (reference sequence). The CDR3 is made up of 17 amino acids.

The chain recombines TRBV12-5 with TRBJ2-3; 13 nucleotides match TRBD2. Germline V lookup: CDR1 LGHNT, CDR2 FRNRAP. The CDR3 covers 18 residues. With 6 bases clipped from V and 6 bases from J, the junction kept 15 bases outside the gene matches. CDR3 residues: CASGSGTSGVVSRDTQYF. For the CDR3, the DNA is TGTGCTAGTGGATCGGGGACTAGCGGGGTGGTGAGTCGGGATACGCAGTATTTT.

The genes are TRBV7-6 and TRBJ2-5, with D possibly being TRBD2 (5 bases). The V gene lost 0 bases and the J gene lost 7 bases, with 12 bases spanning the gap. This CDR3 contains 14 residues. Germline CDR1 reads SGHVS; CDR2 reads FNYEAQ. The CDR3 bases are TGTGCCAGCAGCTTAGCGAGGGCGTCTACGACCCAGTACTTC. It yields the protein CASSLARASTTQYF. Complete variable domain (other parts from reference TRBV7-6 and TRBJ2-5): GAGVSQSPRYKVTKRGQDVALRCDPISGHVSLYWYRQALGQGPEFLTYFNYEAQQDKSGLPNDRFSAERPEGSISTLTIQRTEQRDSAMYRCASSLARASTTQYFGPGTRLLVL.

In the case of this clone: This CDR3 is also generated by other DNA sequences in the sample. The CDR3: CASSLAGTGRNEKLFF. The CDR3 DNA reads as TGTGCCAGCAGCTTAGCCGGGACAGGACGAAATGAAAAACTGTTTTTT. This sequence joins TRBV7-9 and TRBJ1-4; 8 nucleotides agree with TRBD1. The CDR3 sequence is 16 residues long. J was trimmed by 5 bases and V by 0 bases; bases with no gene match: 5. Germline CDR1 is SEHNR and CDR2 is FQNEAQ (reference sequence).

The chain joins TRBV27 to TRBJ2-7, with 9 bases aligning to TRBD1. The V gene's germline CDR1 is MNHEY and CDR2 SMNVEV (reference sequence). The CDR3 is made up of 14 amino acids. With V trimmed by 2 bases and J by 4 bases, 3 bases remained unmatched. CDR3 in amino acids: CASSLDRGNYEQYF. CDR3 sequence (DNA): TGTGCCAGCAGTTTAGACAGGGGGAATTACGAGCAGTACTTC.

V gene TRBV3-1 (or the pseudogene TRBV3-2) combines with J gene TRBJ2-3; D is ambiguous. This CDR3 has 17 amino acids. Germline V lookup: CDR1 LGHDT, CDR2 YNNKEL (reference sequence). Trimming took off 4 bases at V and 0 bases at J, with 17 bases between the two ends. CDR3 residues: CASSPCTAPWSTDTQYF. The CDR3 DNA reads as TGTGCCAGCAGCCCATGTACAGCTCCTTGGAGCACAGATACGCAGTATTTT.

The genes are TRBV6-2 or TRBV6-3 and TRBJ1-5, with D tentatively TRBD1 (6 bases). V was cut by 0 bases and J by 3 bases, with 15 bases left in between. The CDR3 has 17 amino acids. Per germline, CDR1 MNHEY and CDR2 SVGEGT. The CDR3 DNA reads TGTGCCAGCAGTTACTCGGGGGCAGGGGCTCACAATCAGCCCCAGCATTTT. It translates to CASSYSGAGAHNQPQHF.

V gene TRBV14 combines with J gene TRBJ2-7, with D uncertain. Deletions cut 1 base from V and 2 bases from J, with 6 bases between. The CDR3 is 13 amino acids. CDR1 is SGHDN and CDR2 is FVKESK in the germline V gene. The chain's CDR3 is CASSQGRTYEQYF. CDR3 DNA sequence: TGTGCCAGCAGCCAAGGCAGGACCTACGAGCAGTACTTC.

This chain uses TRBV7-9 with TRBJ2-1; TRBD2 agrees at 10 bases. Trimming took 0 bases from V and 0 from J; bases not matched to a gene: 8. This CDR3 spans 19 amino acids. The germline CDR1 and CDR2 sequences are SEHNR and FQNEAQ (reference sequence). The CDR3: CASSLARAGGLSSYNEQFF. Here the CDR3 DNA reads TGTGCCAGCAGCTTAGCGCGAGCGGGGGGGCTGAGCTCCTACAATGAGCAGTTCTTC.

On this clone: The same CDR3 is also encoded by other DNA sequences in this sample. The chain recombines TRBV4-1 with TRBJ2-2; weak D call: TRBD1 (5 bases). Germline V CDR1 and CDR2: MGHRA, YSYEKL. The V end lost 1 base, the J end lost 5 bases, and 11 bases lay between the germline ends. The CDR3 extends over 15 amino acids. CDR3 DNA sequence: TGCGCCAGCAGCCAAGTCAAAGGGGCAACCGGGGAGCTGTTTTTT. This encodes CASSQVKGATGELFF.

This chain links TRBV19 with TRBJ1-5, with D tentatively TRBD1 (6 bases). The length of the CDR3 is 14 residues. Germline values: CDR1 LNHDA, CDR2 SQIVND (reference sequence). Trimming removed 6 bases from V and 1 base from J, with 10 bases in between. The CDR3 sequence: CASSAQGSNQPQHF. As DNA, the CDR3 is TGTGCCAGTAGCGCACAGGGAAGCAATCAGCCCCAGCATTTT.

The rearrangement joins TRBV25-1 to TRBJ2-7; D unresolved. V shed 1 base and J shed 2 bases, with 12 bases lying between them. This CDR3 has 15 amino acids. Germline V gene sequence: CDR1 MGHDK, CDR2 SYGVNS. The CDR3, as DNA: TGTGCCAGCAGTGAATCCGGTACGGTGACCTACGAGCAGTACTTC. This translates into CASSESGTVTYEQYF.

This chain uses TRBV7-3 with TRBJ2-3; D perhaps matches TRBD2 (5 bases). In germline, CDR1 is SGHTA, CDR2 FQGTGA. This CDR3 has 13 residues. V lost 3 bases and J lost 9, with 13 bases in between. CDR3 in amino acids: CASSFGSASTQYF. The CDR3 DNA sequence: TGTGCCAGCAGCTTTGGGAGCGCCTCGACGCAGTATTTT.

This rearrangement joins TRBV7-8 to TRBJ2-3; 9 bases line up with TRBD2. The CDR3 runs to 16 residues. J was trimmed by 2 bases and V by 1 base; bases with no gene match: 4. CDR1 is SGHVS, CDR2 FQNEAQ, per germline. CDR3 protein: CASSLGLAGYTDTQYF. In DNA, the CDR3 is TGTGCCAGCAGCTTAGGCCTAGCGGGGTACACAGATACGCAGTATTTT.

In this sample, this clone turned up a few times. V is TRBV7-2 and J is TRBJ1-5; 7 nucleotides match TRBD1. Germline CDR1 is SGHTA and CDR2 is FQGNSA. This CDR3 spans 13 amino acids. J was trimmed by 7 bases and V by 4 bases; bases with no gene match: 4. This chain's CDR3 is CASSYRGGQPQHF. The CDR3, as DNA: TGTGCCAGCAGCTACAGGGGAGGCCAGCCCCAGCATTTT.

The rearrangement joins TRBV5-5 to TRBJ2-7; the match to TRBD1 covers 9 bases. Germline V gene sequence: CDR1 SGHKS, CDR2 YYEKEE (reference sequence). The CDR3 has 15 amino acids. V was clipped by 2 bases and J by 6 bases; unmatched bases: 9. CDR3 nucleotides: TGTGCCAGCAGCTTTGAGGGACAGGGTACTTTCGAGCAGTACTTC. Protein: CASSFEGQGTFEQYF.

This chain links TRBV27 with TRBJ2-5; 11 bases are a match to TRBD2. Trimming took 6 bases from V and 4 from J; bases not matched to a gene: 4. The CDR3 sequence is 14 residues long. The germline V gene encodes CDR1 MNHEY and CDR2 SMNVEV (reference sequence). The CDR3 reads CASSVAGGRETQYF. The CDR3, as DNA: TGTGCCAGCAGCGTAGCGGGGGGGCGAGAGACCCAGTACTTC.